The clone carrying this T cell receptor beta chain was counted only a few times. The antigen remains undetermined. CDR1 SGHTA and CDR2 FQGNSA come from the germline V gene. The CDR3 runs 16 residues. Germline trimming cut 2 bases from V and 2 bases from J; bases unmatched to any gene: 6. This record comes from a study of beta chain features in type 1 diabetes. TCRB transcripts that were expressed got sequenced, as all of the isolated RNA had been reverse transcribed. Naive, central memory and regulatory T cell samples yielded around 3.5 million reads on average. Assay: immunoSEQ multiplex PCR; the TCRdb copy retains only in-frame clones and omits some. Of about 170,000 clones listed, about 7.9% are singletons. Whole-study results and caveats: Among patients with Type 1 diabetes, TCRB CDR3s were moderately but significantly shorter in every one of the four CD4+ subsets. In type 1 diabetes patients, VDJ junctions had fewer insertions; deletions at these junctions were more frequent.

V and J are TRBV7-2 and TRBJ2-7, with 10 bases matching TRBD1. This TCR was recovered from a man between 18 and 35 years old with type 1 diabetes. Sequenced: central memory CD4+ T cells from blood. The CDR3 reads CASSLQRTGGAYEQYF. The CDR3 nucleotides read TGTGCCAGCAGCTTACAGAGGACAGGGGGGGCCTACGAGCAGTACTTC.